The present T cell receptor beta chain was sequenced within a study of shared clonotypes between healthy human individuals. The germline CDR1 and CDR2 sequences are SGDLS and YYNGEE. V lost 0 bases and J lost 3; bases outside the gene matches: 6. The CDR3 loop spans 19 amino acids. Using immunoSEQ multiplex PCR, the repertoire was profiled, and TCRdb retains in-frame clones only, with some absent. The sample includes a few million clones, 85% to 95% seen only once; the top ten take 0.3% to 0.45%. This clone was counted once. The chain combines TRBV9 with TRBJ2-2; 15 nucleotides line up with TRBD2. The receptor comes from a man between 18 and 29 years old in good health. Some clones in this sample may be carry-over from other donors' samples. The source material was naive CD4+ T cells from PBMCs. The subset is: CD45RA+ positively selected. The CDR3 DNA reads TGTGCCAGCAGCGTAGCCACCGGACTAGCGGGAGGGTACACCGGGGAGCTGTTTTTT. This codes for CASSVATGLAGGYTGELFF.